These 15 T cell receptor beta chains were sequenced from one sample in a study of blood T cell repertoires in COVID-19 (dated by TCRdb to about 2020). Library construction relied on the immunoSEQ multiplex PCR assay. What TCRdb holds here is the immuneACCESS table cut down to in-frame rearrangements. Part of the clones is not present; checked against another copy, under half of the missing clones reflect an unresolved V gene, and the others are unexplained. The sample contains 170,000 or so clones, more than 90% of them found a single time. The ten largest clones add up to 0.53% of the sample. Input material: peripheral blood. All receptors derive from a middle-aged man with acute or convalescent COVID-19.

The CDR3 sequence: CASSEMAKPNYGYTF. CDR3 nucleotide sequence: TGTGCCAGCAGTGAAATGGCAAAACCTAACTATGGCTACACCTTC. The rearrangement joins TRBV6-1 to TRBJ1-2; D not certain. Trimming shortened V by 2 bases and J by 0 bases, and 10 bases separated the two germline ends. CDR1 MNHNS and CDR2 SASEGT come from the germline V gene. This CDR3 is built from 15 residues.

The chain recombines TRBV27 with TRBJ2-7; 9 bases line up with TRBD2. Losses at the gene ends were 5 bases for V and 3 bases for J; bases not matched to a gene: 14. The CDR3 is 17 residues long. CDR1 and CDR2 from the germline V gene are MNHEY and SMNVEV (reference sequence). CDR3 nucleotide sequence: TGTGCCAGCAGTCTCCCCCCCCGGACTAGCGATAACTACGAGCAGTACTTC. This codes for CASSLPPRTSDNYEQYF.

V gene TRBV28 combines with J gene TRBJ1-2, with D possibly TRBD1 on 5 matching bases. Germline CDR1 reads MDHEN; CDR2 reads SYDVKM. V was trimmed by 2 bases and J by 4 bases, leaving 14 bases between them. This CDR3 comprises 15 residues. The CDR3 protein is CASSLPSTARYGYTF. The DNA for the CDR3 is TGTGCCAGCAGTTTACCTTCGACAGCCCGCTATGGCTACACCTTC.

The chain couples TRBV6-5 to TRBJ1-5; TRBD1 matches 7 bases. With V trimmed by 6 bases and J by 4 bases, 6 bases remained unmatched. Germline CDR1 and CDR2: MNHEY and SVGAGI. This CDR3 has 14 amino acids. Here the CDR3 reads CASRIRQGNQPQHF. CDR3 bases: TGTGCCAGCAGGATCAGACAGGGTAATCAGCCCCAGCATTTT.

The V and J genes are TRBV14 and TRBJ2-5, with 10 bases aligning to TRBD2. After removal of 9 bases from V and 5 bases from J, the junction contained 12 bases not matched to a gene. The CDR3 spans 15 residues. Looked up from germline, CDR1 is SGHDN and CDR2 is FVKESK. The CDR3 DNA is TGTGCCAGTTCTTTCGCTAGCGGGAGTGGGGAGACCCAGTACTTC. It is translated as CASSFASGSGETQYF.

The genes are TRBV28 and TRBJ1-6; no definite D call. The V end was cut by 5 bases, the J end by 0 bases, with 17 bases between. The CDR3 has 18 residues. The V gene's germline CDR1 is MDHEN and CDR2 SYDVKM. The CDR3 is CASSGVQWRSSYNSPLHF. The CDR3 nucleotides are TGTGCCAGCAGTGGGGTCCAATGGAGGAGCTCCTATAATTCACCCCTCCACTTT. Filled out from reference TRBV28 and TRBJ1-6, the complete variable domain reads DVKVTQSSRYLVKRTGEKVFLECVQDMDHENMFWYRQDPGLGLRLIYFSYDVKMKEKGDIPEGYSVSREKKERFSLILESASTNQTSMYLCASSGVQWRSSYNSPLHFGNGTRLTVT.

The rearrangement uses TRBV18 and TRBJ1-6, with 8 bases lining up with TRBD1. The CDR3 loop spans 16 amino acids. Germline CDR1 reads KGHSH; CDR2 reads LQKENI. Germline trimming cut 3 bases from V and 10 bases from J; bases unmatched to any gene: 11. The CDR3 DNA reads TGTGCCAGCTCACCCGCCAACGACAGGGGTGGATCACCCCTCCACTTT. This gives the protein CASSPANDRGGSPLHF.

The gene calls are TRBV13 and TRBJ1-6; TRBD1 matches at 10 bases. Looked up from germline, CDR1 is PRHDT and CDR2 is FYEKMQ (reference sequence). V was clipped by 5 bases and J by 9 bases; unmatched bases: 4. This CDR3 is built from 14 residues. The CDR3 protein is CASSPDRGRSPLHF. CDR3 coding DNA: TGTGCCAGCAGCCCCGACAGGGGGCGTTCACCCCTCCACTTT.

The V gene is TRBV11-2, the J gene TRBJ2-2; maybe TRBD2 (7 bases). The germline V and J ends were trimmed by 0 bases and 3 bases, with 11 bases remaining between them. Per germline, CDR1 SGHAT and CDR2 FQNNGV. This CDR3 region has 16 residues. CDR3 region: CASSLERGGYTGELFF. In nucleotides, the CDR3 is TGTGCCAGCAGCTTAGAGAGGGGGGGTTACACCGGGGAGCTGTTTTTT.

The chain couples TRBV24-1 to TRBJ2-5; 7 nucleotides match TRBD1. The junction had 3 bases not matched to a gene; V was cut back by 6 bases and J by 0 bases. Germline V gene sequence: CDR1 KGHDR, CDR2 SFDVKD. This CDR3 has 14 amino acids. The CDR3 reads CATSSGTDQETQYF. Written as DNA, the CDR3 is TGTGCCACCAGTTCCGGGACAGACCAAGAGACCCAGTACTTC.

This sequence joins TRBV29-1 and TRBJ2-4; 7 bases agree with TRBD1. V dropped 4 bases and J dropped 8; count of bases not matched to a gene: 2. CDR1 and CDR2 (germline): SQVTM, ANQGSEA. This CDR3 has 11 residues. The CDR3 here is CSVVTGDIQYF. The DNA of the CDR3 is TGCAGCGTTGTTACAGGGGACATTCAGTACTTC.

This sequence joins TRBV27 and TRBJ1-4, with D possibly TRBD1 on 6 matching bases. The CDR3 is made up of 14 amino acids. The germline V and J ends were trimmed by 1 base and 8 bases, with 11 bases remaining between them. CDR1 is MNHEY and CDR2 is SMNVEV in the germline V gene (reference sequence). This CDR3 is CASSLLDSREKLFF. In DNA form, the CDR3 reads TGTGCCAGCAGTTTATTGGACAGTCGGGAAAAACTGTTTTTT.

DNA of the CDR3: TGTGCCAGCAGTGGATACCGGGACTCCTACGAGCAGTACGTC. It codes for CASSGYRDSYEQYV. The V gene is TRBV6-6, the J gene TRBJ2-7; D possibly corresponds to TRBD2 (5 bases). This CDR3 contains 14 residues. CDR1 and CDR2 (germline): MNHNY, SVGAGI (reference sequence). V dropped 5 bases and J dropped 0 bases, with 11 bases sitting between them.

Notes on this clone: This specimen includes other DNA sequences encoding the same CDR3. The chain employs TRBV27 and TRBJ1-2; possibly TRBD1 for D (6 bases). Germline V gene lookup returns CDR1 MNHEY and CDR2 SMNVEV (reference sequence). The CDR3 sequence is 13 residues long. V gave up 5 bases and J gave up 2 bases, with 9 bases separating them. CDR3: CASSLTGNYGYTF. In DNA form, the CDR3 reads TGTGCCAGCAGTCTAACAGGGAACTATGGCTACACCTTC.

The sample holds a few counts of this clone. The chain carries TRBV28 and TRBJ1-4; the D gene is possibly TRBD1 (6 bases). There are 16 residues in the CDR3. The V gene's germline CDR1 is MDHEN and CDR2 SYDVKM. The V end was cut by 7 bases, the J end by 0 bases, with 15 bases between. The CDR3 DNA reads TGTGCCAGCACCACAAGGACAGAAGCAACTAATGAAAAACTGTTTTTT. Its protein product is CASTTRTEATNEKLFF.